The 17 T cell receptor beta chains presented below share a single source sample, sequenced in a study of T cell repertoires in aging, cancer and after chemotherapy. TRB rearrangements spanning V, D and J were amplified using mixed TRB-A/B primers. TCRdb processed the multiplex PCR reads anew with MiXCR; each CDR3 protein has one entry. Among more than 2,500 distinct CDR3 sequences listed, 20% to 30% were seen once. Amplification of TCR beta used genomic DNA extracted from peripheral blood. The material sequenced was blood. The receptor set was obtained from a human donor in good health.

The genes are TRBV18 and TRBJ2-1, with 9 positions matching TRBD1. CDR3 length: 16 amino acids. V shed 3 bases, J shed 6 bases, and the junction held 9 bases outside the gene matches. Germline V gene data show CDR1 as KGHSH and CDR2 as LQKENI. CDR3 nucleotides: TGTGCCAGCTCACCTGCCGGGACAGGGTCCCCCAATGAGCAGTTCTTC. Translation gives CASSPAGTGSPNEQFF.

This sequence joins TRBV18 and TRBJ2-7, with TRBD1 matching over 7 bases. The CDR3 spans 15 residues. The germline gives CDR1 KGHSH, CDR2 LQKENI. V lost 2 bases, J lost 4 bases, and 8 bases stayed unmatched. CDR3 DNA sequence: TGTGCCAGCTCACCAGCTCCGGGACAGCGGTACGAGCAGTACTTC. It yields the protein CASSPAPGQRYEQYF.

The rearrangement links TRBV12-3 or TRBV12-4 to TRBJ2-5, with 10 bases fitting TRBD2. The CDR3 contains 20 residues. Trimming removed 5 bases from V and 10 bases from J; junction bases left unmatched: 28. The CDR3 sequence: CASSPRVLRGLAGVPVGQYF. The CDR3 coding sequence is TGTGCCAGCAGTCCGCGGGTCCTTAGGGGTCTAGCGGGAGTTCCGGTGGGCCAGTACTTC.

This clonotype has a single count. V and J are TRBV6-4 and TRBJ2-3; TRBD2 matches at 8 bases. The ends lost 3 bases at V and 4 bases at J; junction bases unmatched: 3. Germline assignment: CDR1 MRHNA and CDR2 SNTAGT. CDR3 length equals 14 residues. The DNA for the CDR3 is TGTGCCAGCAGTGAGCGGGAGGCGTCAGATACGCAGTATTTT. Translated, it gives CASSEREASDTQYF.

Sample share makes this clonotype medium-sized. The chain has TRBV6-1 and TRBJ1-2; 8 bases align to TRBD1. CDR1 is MNHNS and CDR2 is SASEGT in the germline V gene. Trimming cost V 6 bases and J 4 bases; bases outside gene matches: 4. CDR3 length: 13 amino acids. CDR3 in DNA: TGTGCCAGCAGACAGGGGGTTCGCTATGGCTACACCTTC. It is translated as CASRQGVRYGYTF.

Turning to this clonotype: A read error may be the cause here, since a much bigger clone is one base away. The chain links TRBV30 to TRBJ1-2; a weak D match, TRBD1 (5 bases). Looked up from germline, CDR1 is GTSNPN and CDR2 is SVGIG (reference sequence). V gave up 3 bases and J gave up 7 bases, with 18 bases separating them. The CDR3 covers 14 residues. CDR3 loop: CAWRTKGVIAGYTF. CDR3 coding DNA: TGTGCCTGGAGAACTAAAGGGGTTATTGCTGGCTACACCTTC. Full variable domain (remainder filled in from reference TRBV30 and TRBJ1-2): SQTIHQWPATLVQPVGSPLSLECTVEGTSNPNLYWYRQAAGRGLQLLFYSVGIGQISSEVPQNLSASRPQDRQFILSSKKLLLSDSGFYLCAWRTKGVIAGYTFGSGTRLTVV.

The chain recombines TRBV30 with TRBJ2-3; D might be TRBD2 (6 bases). The V end lost 3 bases, the J end lost 4 bases, and 14 bases lay between the germline ends. CDR1 and CDR2 from the germline V gene are GTSNPN and SVGIG (reference sequence). This CDR3 is built from 14 residues. This CDR3 is CAWSGDFRPDTQYF. The CDR3, as DNA: TGTGCCTGGAGCGGGGACTTCCGACCAGATACGCAGTATTTT.

In regard to this clonotype: This may arise from a read error, as a much more abundant clone is one base away. The chain joins TRBV19 to TRBJ1-1; no firm D call. The V end lost 5 bases, the J end lost 2 bases, and 18 bases lay between the germline ends. The CDR3 runs 16 residues. Germline lookup yields CDR1 LNHDA and CDR2 SQIVND (reference sequence). The CDR3 DNA reads as TGTGCCAGTAGTTTACGGGAGGGCGAGATAAACACTGAAGCTTTCTTT. This gives the protein CASSLREGEINTEAFF.

The chain combines TRBV19 with TRBJ2-1; the match to TRBD2 covers 11 bases. Unmatched junction bases numbered 6, after V lost 3 bases and J lost 2 bases. CDR3 length equals 17 residues. Looked up from germline, CDR1 is LNHDA and CDR2 is SQIVND (reference sequence). CDR3 sequence (DNA): TGTGCCAGTAGTATGGGTAGCGGGAGGGCTACCTACAATGAGCAGTTCTTC. Protein sequence: CASSMGSGRATYNEQFF.

The chain couples TRBV18 to TRBJ2-5; no definite D call. V dropped 5 bases and J dropped 0 bases, with 4 bases sitting between them. CDR3 length: 12 residues. Germline V gene lookup returns CDR1 KGHSH and CDR2 LQKENI. For the CDR3, the DNA is TGTGCCAGCTCAGCAGACCAAGAGACCCAGTACTTC. This codes for CASSADQETQYF. The complete variable domain, with remaining parts taken from reference TRBV18 and TRBJ2-5, reads NAGVMQNPRHLVRRRGQEARLRCSPMKGHSHVYWYRQLPEEGLKFMVYLQKENIIDESGMPKERFSAEFPKEGPSILRIQQVVRGDSAAYFCASSADQETQYFGPGTRLLVL.

This clonotype was seen a handful of times. CDR3 DNA sequence: TGTGCCAGTCGGACAGCGCTTAACTATGGCTACACCTTC. It encodes CASRTALNYGYTF. This chain joins TRBV6-1 and TRBJ1-2; tentative D call: TRBD1 (6 bases). The CDR3 extends over 13 amino acids. V was shortened by 9 bases and J by 1 base, with 12 bases between the two germline ends. In germline, CDR1 is MNHNS, CDR2 SASEGT.

This clonotype qualifies as medium-sized (0.01 to 0.1%). The chain carries TRBV6-5 and TRBJ2-7; a weak D match, TRBD2 (6 bases). Trimming shortened V by 0 bases and J by 4 bases, and 16 bases separated the two germline ends. The CDR3 consists of 16 residues. Looked up from germline, CDR1 is MNHEY and CDR2 is SVGAGI. CDR3 sequence: CASSYSGTAAGYEQYF. For the CDR3, the DNA is TGTGCCAGCAGTTACTCCGGGACGGCGGCGGGGTACGAGCAGTACTTC.

This sequence joins TRBV24-1 and TRBJ1-5; 8 bases align to TRBD1. CDR1 KGHDR and CDR2 SFDVKD come from the germline V gene. The CDR3 loop spans 16 amino acids. With 2 bases clipped from V and 3 bases from J, the junction kept 5 bases outside the gene matches. In DNA form, the CDR3 reads TGTGCCACCAGTGATTCGGACAGGGAGTACAATCAGCCCCAGCATTTT. Residues: CATSDSDREYNQPQHF.

The V call is TRBV6-4, the J call TRBJ2-3, with D possibly being TRBD1 (6 bases). Trimming left V 4 bases short and J 4 bases short, with 18 bases between. The CDR3 sequence is 16 residues long. Germline CDR1 is MRHNA and CDR2 is SNTAGT. Here the CDR3 DNA reads TGTGCCAGCAGTGCGAGTACAGGGAGCGCCCCAGATACGCAGTATTTT. Translated, it gives CASSASTGSAPDTQYF.

The V call is TRBV6-1, the J call TRBJ2-1; TRBD2 matches at 8 bases. The CDR3 is made up of 17 amino acids. V trimming: 7 bases; J trimming: 6 bases; junction bases outside the gene matches: 17. Germline V CDR1 and CDR2: MNHNS, SASEGT. The chain's CDR3 is CASTPLAGRRGANEQFF. The CDR3 nucleotides are TGTGCCAGCACCCCATTAGCGGGAAGAAGAGGGGCCAATGAGCAGTTCTTC.

This clonotype was seen a few times. This chain links TRBV5-6 with TRBJ2-5; TRBD1 aligns across 8 bases. The V and J ends lost 1 base and 3 bases, in that order; junction bases with no gene match: 2. Germline V CDR1 and CDR2: SGHDT, YYEEEE. This CDR3 is 14 amino acids long. CDR3 sequence: CASSLWTGKETQYF. In DNA, the CDR3 is TGTGCCAGCAGCTTGTGGACAGGGAAAGAGACCCAGTACTTC. Drawing the rest from reference TRBV5-6 and TRBJ2-5, the complete variable domain is DAGVTQSPTHLIKTRGQQVTLRCSPKSGHDTVSWYQQALGQGPQFIFQYYEEEERQRGNFPDRFSGHQFPNYSSELNVNALLLGDSALYLCASSLWTGKETQYFGPGTRLLVL.

This clonotype is labeled as medium-sized (0.01 to 0.1%). The gene calls are TRBV6-5 and TRBJ2-6; D not resolved. V lost 2 bases to trimming and J lost 0 bases, with 5 bases between them. The CDR3 runs to 15 residues. Germline CDR1 MNHEY, CDR2 SVGAGI. DNA of the CDR3: TGTGCCAGCAGTTACCGGGTCTCTGGGGCCAACGTCCTGACTTTC. As protein: CASSYRVSGANVLTF.